This TCR beta chain was sequenced during a study of cytomegalovirus exposure and HLA in healthy donors (dated by TCRdb to about 2017). As for the study more broadly: According to a later analysis, one platform produced both the approximately 110 validation repertoires and the 720 or so repertoires of the first cohort. The study aimed to test whether cataloging public T cell receptors could reveal signatures of past pathogen exposure. Along with the roughly 700-subject first cohort, a separate validation cohort of over a hundred different subjects was used. The study combined high-throughput TCR immunosequencing, statistical association of individual TCRs with disease status, and machine learning to predict cytomegalovirus infection status. General conclusions and limits of the study: Across donors, most TCR sequences were observed very rarely, whereas some public TCRs were present in many individuals. Three of the identified cytomegalovirus-associated TCR beta chains were confirmed in vitro to be specific for cytomegalovirus antigens. In both the original and validation cohorts, the classifier was reported to diagnose cytomegalovirus status with high specificity and sensitivity. Of the cluster scores, approximately 95% were above 0 in a later analysis, which found that TCRs clustered in the first cohort also tended to co-occur in the roughly 130 validation repertoires. According to the authors, the approach could potentially be generalized to other disease states and immunological phenotypes. A later analysis had no HLA typing for the validation cohort, so co-occurrence there was scored across all 130 or so repertoires. The study listed 150 to 200 TCR beta chains as associated with cytomegalovirus.

Measured from the cysteine to the phenylalanine, the CDR3 is 15 residues long. Here the CDR3 DNA is all that survives: 45 bases in frame from base 1. The CDR1 and CDR2 encoded by the germline V gene are MDHEN and SYDVKM. V is trimmed back by 2 bases and J by 5 bases, and the junction contains 8 bases that no gene match accounts for. Regarding this clone: There is no known antigen for this receptor. No much larger clonotype is one base removed from it; base qualities were not supplied.

The donors belonged to the validation cohort of approximately 130 subjects, which was separate from the approximately 610-subject first cohort. To prepare the library, the immunoSEQ multiplex PCR assay was applied. The authors processed their data as follows. To diagnose cytomegalovirus status from the catalog of TCR beta chain sequences, a statistical classification framework was built. Sourced from immuneACCESS, this table was stored by TCRdb with only in-frame sequences that have V and J called. A share of the clones is absent; for the studies checked, an unresolved V gene accounts for under half, and the remainder has no known explanation. Clone size and V and J calls were adopted from that table, with D and trimming inferred from the DNA. Within this sample are around 250,000 clones, with around 90% of them counted one time only. Clones ranked in the top ten supply just over 3% of the sample.

This clonotype was sampled from a woman aged 30 to 39 in good health and CMV-seronegative. Sequenced material: PBMCs. The rearrangement joined TRBV28 to TRBJ2-5; TRBD2 fits 7 bases in the junction. The CDR3 reads CASSLAGVLGETQYF. Here is the DNA: TGTGCCAGCAGTTTAGCGGGAGTGTTGGGGGAGACCCAGTACTTC.